This T cell receptor (beta chain) emerged from a study of T cells after yellow fever vaccination. This CDR3 contains 11 residues. Germline V lookup: CDR1 SGHVS, CDR2 FNYEAQ. The V and J ends lost 8 bases and 8 bases respectively, with 12 bases between them. Findings of the study overall: The CD4 and CD8 compartments had a small share of their clonotypes in common. Reappearance after the booster was observed for most primary-vaccination clones (about 97% CD4, roughly 90% CD8). It was the secondary response that reached its peak faster, day 5 versus 15, but it was weaker. Any FACS-sorted repertoire could hold abundant clonotypes that contaminate it from the bulk population.

TCRdb re-called the 5' RACE reads with MiXCR, one entry per CDR3 protein. Of 300,000 to 400,000 distinct CDR3 sequences detected, roughly 8.7% appear once; the ten largest clones hold under 20%. This clonotype was observed a few times. Antigen unknown. Source: PBMCs, taken on the day of the first yellow fever vaccination. V gene TRBV7-6 combines with J gene TRBJ1-2, with a tentative D call TRBD1 (6 bases). The source of this sequence is a man between 18 and 29 years old who received the YFV17D yellow fever vaccine. CDR3 protein: CASGSGDGYTF. The DNA of the CDR3 is TGTGCCAGCGGCTCAGGGGACGGCTACACCTTC. The whole variable domain, filled in from reference TRBV7-6 and TRBJ1-2, reads GAGVSQSPRYKVTKRGQDVALRCDPISGHVSLYWYRQALGQGPEFLTYFNYEAQQDKSGLPNDRFSAERPEGSISTLTIQRTEQRDSAMYRCASGSGDGYTFGSGTRLTVV.